A single sample is the source of the 7 T cell receptor beta chains below, sequenced in a study of blood T cell repertoires in COVID-19 (dated by TCRdb to between 2020 and 2021). The library was produced with the immunoSEQ multiplex PCR assay. TCRdb carries this immuneACCESS record with in-frame sequences only. Its versions omit some clonotypes, under half of them owing to an unresolved V gene in the studies checked, with the rest unexplained. The sample records roughly 280,000 clones, 70% to 90% of which are singletons. The top ten clonotypes cover roughly 5% of the sample. Sequenced sample: peripheral blood. These receptors all stem from a woman aged 60-70 years with COVID-19, enrolled during active disease.

The chain is built from TRBV4-2 and TRBJ2-7, with 8 bases lining up with TRBD1. Germline trimming cut 0 bases from V and 4 bases from J; bases unmatched to any gene: 5. The CDR3 runs to 15 residues. From germline, CDR1 is LGHNA and CDR2 YNFKEQ. Here the CDR3 reads CASSQERTGRYEQYF. Here the CDR3 DNA reads TGTGCCAGCAGCCAAGAAAGGACAGGGAGATACGAGCAGTACTTC.

V is TRBV5-1 and J is TRBJ1-2; TRBD1 aligns across 8 bases. V was pared by 4 bases and J by 4 bases, with 3 bases of the junction left unmatched. Germline V gene lookup returns CDR1 SGHRS and CDR2 YFSETQ. The CDR3 consists of 13 residues. The CDR3 here is CASSTGQGYGYTF. CDR3 coding DNA: TGCGCCAGCAGCACAGGACAGGGCTATGGCTACACCTTC.

The chain carries TRBV10-3 and TRBJ1-5; TRBD1 might be the D (6 bases). Deletions cut 6 bases from V and 5 bases from J, with 11 bases between. The CDR3 consists of 13 residues. Germline lookup yields CDR1 ENHRY and CDR2 SYGVKD. The DNA for the CDR3 is TGTGCCATCAGCACAGGGCCCCATCAGCCCCAGCATTTT. Protein sequence: CAISTGPHQPQHF.

This clone has a handful of counts. This chain joins TRBV2 and TRBJ1-2; perhaps TRBD1 as D (6 bases). Between the trimmed V and J ends, which lost 4 bases and 9 bases, there was a span of 12 bases. The CDR3 sequence is 12 residues long. In germline, CDR1 is SNHLY, CDR2 FYNNEI. CDR3 coding DNA: TGTGCCAGCAGTGTTAACACAGGGAGCTACACCTTC. Its protein is CASSVNTGSYTF.

The chain is built from TRBV15 and TRBJ2-7; 9 bases are shared with TRBD2. This CDR3 comprises 15 residues. Germline V gene lookup returns CDR1 LNHNV and CDR2 YYDKDF (reference sequence). V shed 0 bases and J 7 bases; nucleotides not matched to a gene: 7. In nucleotides, the CDR3 is TGTGCCACCAGCAGAGATAAGGTGGCGGGAGGGGAGCAGTACTTC. Translating it yields CATSRDKVAGGEQYF.

This clone was counted a single time. The V call is TRBV29-1, the J call TRBJ2-7; the D is unclear. V dropped 3 bases and J dropped 2 bases, with 5 bases sitting between them. This CDR3 contains 11 residues. CDR1 is SQVTM and CDR2 is ANQGSEA in the germline V gene. The CDR3 is CSVDIAYEQYF. The CDR3 DNA follows: TGCAGCGTTGACATAGCCTACGAGCAGTACTTC.

This chain's CDR3 is CASSYSPSIYF. CDR3 in DNA: TGTGCCAGCAGCTACAGCCCCTCCATATATTTT. The chain couples TRBV12-3 or TRBV12-4 to TRBJ1-3; no firm D call. V dropped 6 bases and J dropped 11 bases, with 11 bases sitting between them. CDR3 size: 11 residues.